This TCR beta chain was profiled in a study of molecular identifiers for immune sequencing clone quantification. The study, taken as a whole, reports: Detecting spiked Jurkat TCR RNA from one cell among 1 million or so naive cells was reportedly possible.

This clonotype has just a few counts. Its antigen is unidentified. There are 16 residues in the CDR3. Trimming cost V 5 bases and J 2 bases; bases outside gene matches: 10. Germline V lookup: CDR1 LGHNA, CDR2 YSLEER. Libraries of naive CD8 cells were prepared from 20,000 to 1,000,000 sorted cells using 10%, 30% or 50% RNA. Bulk TCR library preparation followed previously described methods with listed TCR primers. TCRdb re-called the PCR reads with MiXCR, one entry per CDR3 protein. The data contain about 640,000 distinct CDR3 sequences, 15% to 20% of them singletons. The sequence was obtained from a human donor in good health. Some libraries in this study had Jurkat cell RNA spiked in. This chain connects TRBV4-3 to TRBJ2-3, with 7 bases fitting TRBD2. The sample taken for sequencing was naive CD8+ T cells from blood, with Jurkat cell RNA spiked in. Subset in this sample: FACS-sorted CD8+CD4-CCR7+CD45RA+ naive T cells. CDR3: CASSRRRGDVTDTQYF. CDR3 DNA: TGCGCCAGCAGCAGAAGACGGGGGGACGTCACAGATACGCAGTATTTT.